This paragraph covers one T cell receptor (beta chain) sequence. The record originates from a study of cytomegalovirus exposure and HLA in healthy donors. The PCR employed 60 Vbeta primers together with 13 Jbeta primers. Generated by immunoSEQ multiplex PCR, the TCRdb table keeps only in-frame clones and is missing some. The sample shows some 130,000 clones, roughly four fifths of them seen only once. Trimming pared 1 base from V and 1 base from J, leaving 7 bases between. The germline V gene has CDR1 GTSNPN and CDR2 SVGIG (reference sequence). This CDR3 spans 13 amino acids. This clonotype was obtained from a male donor in good health and CMV-seropositive. This chain uses TRBV30 with TRBJ1-2, with D uncertain. Sample: PBMCs. The CDR3 loop is CAWSGGINYGYTF. For the CDR3, the DNA is TGTGCCTGGAGTGGAGGGATTAACTATGGCTACACCTTC.